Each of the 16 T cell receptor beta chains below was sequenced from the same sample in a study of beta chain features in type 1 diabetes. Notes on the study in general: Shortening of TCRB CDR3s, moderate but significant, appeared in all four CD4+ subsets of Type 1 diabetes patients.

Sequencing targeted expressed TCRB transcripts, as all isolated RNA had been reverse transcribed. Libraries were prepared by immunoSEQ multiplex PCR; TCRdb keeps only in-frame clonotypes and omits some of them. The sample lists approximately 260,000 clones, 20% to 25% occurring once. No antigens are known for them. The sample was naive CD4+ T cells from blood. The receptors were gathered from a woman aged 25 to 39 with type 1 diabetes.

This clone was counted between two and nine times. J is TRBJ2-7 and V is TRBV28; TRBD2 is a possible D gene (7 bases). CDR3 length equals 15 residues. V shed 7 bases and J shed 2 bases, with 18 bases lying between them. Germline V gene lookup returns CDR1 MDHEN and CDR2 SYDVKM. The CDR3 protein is CASTQGRGWTYEQYF. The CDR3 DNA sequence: TGTGCCAGCACCCAGGGGCGGGGGTGGACCTACGAGCAGTACTTC.

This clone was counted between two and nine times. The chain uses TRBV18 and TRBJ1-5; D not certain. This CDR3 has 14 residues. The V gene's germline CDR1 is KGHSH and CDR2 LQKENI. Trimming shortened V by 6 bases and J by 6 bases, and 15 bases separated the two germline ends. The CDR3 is CASSLQDRGQPQHF. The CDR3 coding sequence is TGTGCCAGCTCCCTTCAGGATCGGGGTCAGCCCCAGCATTTT. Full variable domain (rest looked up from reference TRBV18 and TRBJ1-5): NAGVMQNPRHLVRRRGQEARLRCSPMKGHSHVYWYRQLPEEGLKFMVYLQKENIIDESGMPKERFSAEFPKEGPSILRIQQVVRGDSAAYFCASSLQDRGQPQHFGDGTRLSIL.

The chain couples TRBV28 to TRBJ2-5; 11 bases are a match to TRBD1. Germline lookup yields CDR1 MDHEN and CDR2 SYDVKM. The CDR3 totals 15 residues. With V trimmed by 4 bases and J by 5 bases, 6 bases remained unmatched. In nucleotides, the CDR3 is TGTGCCAGCAGTTCCGGACAGGGGGCGAGGGAGACCCAGTACTTC. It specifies CASSSGQGARETQYF. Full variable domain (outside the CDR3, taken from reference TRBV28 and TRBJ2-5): DVKVTQSSRYLVKRTGEKVFLECVQDMDHENMFWYRQDPGLGLRLIYFSYDVKMKEKGDIPEGYSVSREKKERFSLILESASTNQTSMYLCASSSGQGARETQYFGPGTRLLVL.

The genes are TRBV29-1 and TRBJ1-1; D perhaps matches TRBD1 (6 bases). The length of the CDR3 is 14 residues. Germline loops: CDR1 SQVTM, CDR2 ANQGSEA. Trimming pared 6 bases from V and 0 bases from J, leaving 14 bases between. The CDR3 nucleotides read TGCAGCGTGGTACAGGGACCTTTGAACACTGAAGCTTTCTTT. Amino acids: CSVVQGPLNTEAFF.

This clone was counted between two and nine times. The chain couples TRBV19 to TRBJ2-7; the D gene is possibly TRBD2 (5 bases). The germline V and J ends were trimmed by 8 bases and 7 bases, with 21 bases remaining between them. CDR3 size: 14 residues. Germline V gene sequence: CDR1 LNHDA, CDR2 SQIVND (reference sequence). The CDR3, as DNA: TGTGCCAGTGGTGAGCTAGCCCCACTCGGGGAGCAGTACTTC. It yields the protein CASGELAPLGEQYF.

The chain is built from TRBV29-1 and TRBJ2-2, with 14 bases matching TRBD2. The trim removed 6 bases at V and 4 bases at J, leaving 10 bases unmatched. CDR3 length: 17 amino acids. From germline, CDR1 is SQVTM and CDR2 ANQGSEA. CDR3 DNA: TGCAGCGTCTCCGGGACTAGCGGGAGAAGGGGCACCGGGGAGCTGTTTTTT. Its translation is CSVSGTSGRRGTGELFF.

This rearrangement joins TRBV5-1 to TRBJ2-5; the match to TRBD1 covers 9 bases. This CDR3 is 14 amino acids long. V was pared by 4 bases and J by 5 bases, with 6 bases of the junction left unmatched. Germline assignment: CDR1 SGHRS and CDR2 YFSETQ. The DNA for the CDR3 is TGCGCCAGCAGCCCTACAGGGGGCGGGGAGACCCAGTACTTC. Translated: CASSPTGGGETQYF.

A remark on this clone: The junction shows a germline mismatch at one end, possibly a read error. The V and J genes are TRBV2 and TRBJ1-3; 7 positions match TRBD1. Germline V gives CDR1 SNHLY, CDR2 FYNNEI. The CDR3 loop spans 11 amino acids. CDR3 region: CASSGGTARRF. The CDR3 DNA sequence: TGTGCCAGCAGTGGAGGGACAGCGAGGAGGTTT.

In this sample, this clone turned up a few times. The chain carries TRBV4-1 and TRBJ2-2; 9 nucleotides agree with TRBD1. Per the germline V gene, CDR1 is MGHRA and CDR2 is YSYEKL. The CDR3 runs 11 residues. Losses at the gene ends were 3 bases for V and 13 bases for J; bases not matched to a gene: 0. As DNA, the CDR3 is TGCGCCAGCAGCCAGGACAGGGGGCTGTTTTTT. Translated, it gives CASSQDRGLFF.

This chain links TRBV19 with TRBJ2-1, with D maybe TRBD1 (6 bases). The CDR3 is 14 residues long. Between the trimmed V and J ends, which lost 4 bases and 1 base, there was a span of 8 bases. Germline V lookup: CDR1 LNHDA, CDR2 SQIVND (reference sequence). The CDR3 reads CASSTGVSYNEQFF. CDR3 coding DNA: TGTGCCAGTAGTACAGGGGTTTCCTACAATGAGCAGTTCTTC.

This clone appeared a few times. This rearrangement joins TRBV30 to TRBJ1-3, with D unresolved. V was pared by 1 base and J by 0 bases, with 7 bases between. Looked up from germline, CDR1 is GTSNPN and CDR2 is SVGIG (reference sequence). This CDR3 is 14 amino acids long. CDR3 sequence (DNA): TGTGCCTGGAGTGAAAGGAGCTCTGGAAACACCATATATTTT. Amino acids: CAWSERSSGNTIYF.

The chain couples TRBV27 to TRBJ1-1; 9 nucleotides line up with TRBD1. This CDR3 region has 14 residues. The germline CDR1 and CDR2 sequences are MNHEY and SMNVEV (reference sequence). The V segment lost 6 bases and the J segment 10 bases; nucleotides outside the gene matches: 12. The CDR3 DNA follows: TGTGCCAGCAGCTGGTTCCCGGGACAGGGAGGAGCTTTCTTT. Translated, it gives CASSWFPGQGGAFF.

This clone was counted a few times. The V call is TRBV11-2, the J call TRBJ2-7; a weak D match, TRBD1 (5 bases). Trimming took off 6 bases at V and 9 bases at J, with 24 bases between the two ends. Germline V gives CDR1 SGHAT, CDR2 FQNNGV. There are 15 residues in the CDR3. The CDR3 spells CASSRTPGLTYGQYF. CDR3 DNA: TGTGCCAGCAGTCGTACTCCAGGGTTGACCTATGGGCAGTACTTC.

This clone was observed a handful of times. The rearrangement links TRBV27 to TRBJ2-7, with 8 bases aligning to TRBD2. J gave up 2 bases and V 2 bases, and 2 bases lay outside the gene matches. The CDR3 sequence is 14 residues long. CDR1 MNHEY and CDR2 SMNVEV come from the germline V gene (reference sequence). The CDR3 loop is CASSLGTRPYEQYF. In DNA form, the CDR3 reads TGTGCCAGCAGTTTAGGGACTAGACCCTACGAGCAGTACTTC.

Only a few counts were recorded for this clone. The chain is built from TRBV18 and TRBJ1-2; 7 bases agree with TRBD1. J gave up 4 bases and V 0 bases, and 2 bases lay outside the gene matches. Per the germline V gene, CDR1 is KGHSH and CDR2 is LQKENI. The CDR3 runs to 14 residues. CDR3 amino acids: CASSPPTGPYGYTF. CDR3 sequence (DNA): TGTGCCAGCTCACCACCGACAGGGCCCTATGGCTACACCTTC.

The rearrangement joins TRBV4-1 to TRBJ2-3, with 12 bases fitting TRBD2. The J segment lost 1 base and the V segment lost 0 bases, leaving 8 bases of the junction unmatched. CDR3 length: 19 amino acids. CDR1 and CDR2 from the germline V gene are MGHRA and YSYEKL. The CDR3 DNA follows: TGCGCCAGCAGCCAAGATCCCTCAGGACTAGCGGGACGCACAGATACGCAGTATTTT. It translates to CASSQDPSGLAGRTDTQYF.